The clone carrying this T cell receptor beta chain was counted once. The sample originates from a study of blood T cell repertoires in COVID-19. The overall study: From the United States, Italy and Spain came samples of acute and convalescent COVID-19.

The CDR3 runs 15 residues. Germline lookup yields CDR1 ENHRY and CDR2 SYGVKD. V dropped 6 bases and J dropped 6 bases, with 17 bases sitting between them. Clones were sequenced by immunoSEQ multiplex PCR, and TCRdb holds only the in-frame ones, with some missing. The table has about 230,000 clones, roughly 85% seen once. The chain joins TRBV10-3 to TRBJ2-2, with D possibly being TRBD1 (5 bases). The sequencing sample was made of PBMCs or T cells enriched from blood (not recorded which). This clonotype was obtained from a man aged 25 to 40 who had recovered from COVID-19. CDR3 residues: CAISVTRSGSGELFF. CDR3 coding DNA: TGTGCCATCAGCGTAACACGATCAGGGTCCGGGGAGCTGTTTTTT.